Following are 16 T cell receptor beta chains from one sample sequenced in a study of blood T cell repertoires in COVID-19. The repertoire was sequenced with immunoSEQ multiplex PCR; TCRdb's copy has only in-frame clones and lacks some. The sample includes about 140,000 clones, about 82% of them seen just once. Sequencing was carried out using peripheral blood. These receptor sequences come from an elderly woman with active or convalescent COVID-19.

The CDR3 is CASSLLDTYTGELFF. CDR3 coding DNA: TGTGCCAGCAGTTTACTGGACACATACACCGGGGAGCTGTTTTTT. This chain links TRBV28 with TRBJ2-2; the D gene is possibly TRBD1 (5 bases). CDR3 length equals 15 residues. In germline, CDR1 is MDHEN, CDR2 SYDVKM. Trimming removed 2 bases from V and 3 bases from J, with 10 bases in between.

The chain couples TRBV9 to TRBJ2-5, with a tentative D call TRBD2 (5 bases). CDR3 length: 15 residues. CDR1 and CDR2 from the germline V gene are SGDLS and YYNGEE. The V end was cut by 0 bases, the J end by 0 bases, with 9 bases between. Here the CDR3 reads CASSVVTGNQETQYF. The CDR3, as DNA: TGTGCCAGCAGCGTAGTAACGGGGAACCAAGAGACCCAGTACTTC.

The rearrangement uses TRBV5-1 and TRBJ2-5; TRBD2 might be the D (6 bases). This CDR3 is built from 13 residues. Germline CDR1 and CDR2: SGHRS and YFSETQ. V lost 1 base and J 4 bases, leaving 8 bases between the germline ends. The CDR3 DNA sequence: TGCGCCAGCAGCTTGTCTAGCGCAGAGACCCAGTACTTC. It encodes CASSLSSAETQYF.

The V and J genes are TRBV14 and TRBJ1-1, with D possibly matching TRBD1 (6 bases). The CDR3 spans 15 residues. In germline, CDR1 is SGHDN, CDR2 FVKESK. Trimming removed 4 bases from V and 0 bases from J, with 12 bases in between. CDR3 coding DNA: TGTGCCAGCAGCCCACAGGGTCTTGTGAACACTGAAGCTTTCTTT. Amino acid sequence: CASSPQGLVNTEAFF.

V is TRBV18 and J is TRBJ2-4; perhaps TRBD2 as D (5 bases). With 2 bases removed from V and 12 bases from J, the gap between germline ends came to 11 bases. The CDR3 length is 12 residues. Germline V gene data show CDR1 as KGHSH and CDR2 as LQKENI. CDR3 in DNA: TGTGCCAGCTCACCAACTCCGGGATCTCAGTACTTC. Protein product: CASSPTPGSQYF.

The rearrangement uses TRBV9 and TRBJ1-5, with D maybe TRBD1 (6 bases). V was shortened by 0 bases and J by 7 bases, with 8 bases between the two germline ends. Germline lookup yields CDR1 SGDLS and CDR2 YYNGEE. The CDR3 sequence is 13 residues long. Here the CDR3 DNA reads TGTGCCAGCAGCGTAGGACAGGACCAGCCCCAGCATTTT. Protein product: CASSVGQDQPQHF.

The chain uses TRBV7-2 and TRBJ2-5; 9 nucleotides agree with TRBD1. This CDR3 spans 14 amino acids. CDR1 is SGHTA and CDR2 is FQGNSA in the germline V gene. Unmatched junction bases numbered 6, after V lost 5 bases and J lost 5 bases. The CDR3 region has the DNA TGTGCCAGCAGCCCAAACAGGGGGCGGGAGACCCAGTACTTC. Protein: CASSPNRGRETQYF.

This clone was detected a few times. The rearrangement uses TRBV11-2 and TRBJ2-5; a possible D gene is TRBD2 (5 bases). Trimming took off 0 bases at V and 8 bases at J, with 13 bases between the two ends. CDR3 length: 14 residues. Germline loops: CDR1 SGHAT, CDR2 FQNNGV. CDR3 sequence: CASSLESTRGTQYF. The CDR3 coding sequence is TGTGCCAGCAGCTTAGAGTCGACACGGGGAACCCAGTACTTC.

The rearrangement joins TRBV6-1 to TRBJ2-3, with D possibly being TRBD1 (5 bases). The CDR3 extends over 15 amino acids. The germline V gene has CDR1 MNHNS and CDR2 SASEGT. V lost 2 bases and J lost 2, with 11 bases in between. CDR3 sequence: CASSEWGTTTDTQYF. CDR3 DNA: TGTGCCAGCAGTGAATGGGGCACTACCACAGATACGCAGTATTTT.

The chain links TRBV4-2 to TRBJ1-2; D is perhaps TRBD1 (5 bases). The CDR3 has 12 residues. V lost 4 bases and J lost 6, with 9 bases in between. The germline V gene encodes CDR1 LGHNA and CDR2 YNFKEQ. The chain's CDR3 is CASSPGGDGYTF. For the CDR3, the DNA is TGTGCCAGCAGCCCCGGGGGGGATGGCTACACCTTC.

CDR3 sequence reads: CASSPGKTNTGELFF. Written as DNA, the CDR3 is TGTGCCAGCTCACCAGGCAAAACGAACACCGGGGAGCTGTTTTTT. The chain joins TRBV18 to TRBJ2-2; no clear D. Per the germline V gene, CDR1 is KGHSH and CDR2 is LQKENI. The CDR3 contains 15 residues. With 2 bases removed from V and 0 bases from J, the gap between germline ends came to 7 bases.

This clone was seen only a few times. CDR3 amino acids: CASSPEGDQPQHF. DNA of the CDR3: TGTGCCAGCTCACCAGAGGGGGACCAGCCCCAGCATTTT. The genes are TRBV18 and TRBJ1-5, with D perhaps TRBD1 (6 bases). With 2 bases removed from V and 7 bases from J, the gap between germline ends came to 9 bases. CDR1 and CDR2 (germline): KGHSH, LQKENI. This CDR3 is 13 amino acids long.

The chain is built from TRBV2 and TRBJ1-3; D is perhaps TRBD1 (6 bases). The V end lost 6 bases, the J end lost 4 bases, and 19 bases lay between the germline ends. Looked up from germline, CDR1 is SNHLY and CDR2 is FYNNEI. This CDR3 is built from 16 residues. CDR3 DNA sequence: TGTGCCAGCAGAGAAAGGGGAACAGGGCAAGGAAACACCATATATTTT. It encodes CASRERGTGQGNTIYF.

The chain has TRBV7-6 and TRBJ2-3, with 15 bases matching TRBD2. This CDR3 is 16 amino acids long. Germline V CDR1 and CDR2: SGHVS, FNYEAQ. V was clipped by 5 bases and J by 5 bases; unmatched bases: 5. CDR3 protein: CASSPGTSGGIDTQYF. In DNA, the CDR3 is TGTGCCAGCAGCCCAGGGACTAGCGGGGGGATAGATACGCAGTATTTT.

The J gene is TRBJ1-6, the V gene TRBV9; tentative D call: TRBD1 (5 bases). The V end lost 3 bases, the J end lost 7 bases, and 8 bases lay between the germline ends. CDR1 is SGDLS and CDR2 is YYNGEE in the germline V gene. The CDR3 covers 13 residues. The CDR3 sequence is CASSAQGNSPLHF. The DNA of the CDR3 is TGTGCCAGCAGCGCCCAGGGAAATTCACCCCTCCACTTT.

The chain employs TRBV5-4 and TRBJ1-1, with 10 bases that match TRBD1. The CDR3 spans 14 residues. J lost 4 bases, V lost 4 bases, and 4 bases had no gene match. The germline V gene encodes CDR1 SGHNT and CDR2 YYREEE (reference sequence). The CDR3 DNA is TGTGCCAGCAGCGTGGGACAGGGGAGCACTGAAGCTTTCTTT. Translated: CASSVGQGSTEAFF. The full variable domain, its missing parts supplied by reference TRBV5-4 and TRBJ1-1, is ETGVTQSPTHLIKTRGQQVTLRCSSQSGHNTVSWYQQALGQGPQFIFQYYREEENGRGNFPPRFSGLQFPNYSSELNVNALELDDSALYLCASSVGQGSTEAFFGQGTRLTVV.